These 26 T cell receptor beta chains were sequenced from one sample in a study of blood T cell repertoires in COVID-19. The data were produced by immunoSEQ multiplex PCR, yet TCRdb's version contains in-frame clones alone and is incomplete. The sample has approximately 300,000 clones, roughly 86% seen once. The sequenced sample was PBMCs or T cells enriched from blood (not recorded which). The receptors shown here come from a woman in her thirties who had recovered from COVID-19.

The gene calls are TRBV7-2 and TRBJ2-1; possibly TRBD1 for D (6 bases). Trimming took 2 bases from V and 2 from J, leaving 13 bases between them. Germline lookup yields CDR1 SGHTA and CDR2 FQGNSA. There are 16 residues in the CDR3. Here the CDR3 reads CASSLKWSGAYNEQFF. CDR3 coding DNA: TGTGCCAGCAGCTTAAAGTGGTCAGGGGCCTACAATGAGCAGTTCTTC.

This sequence joins TRBV4-1 and TRBJ1-2; TRBD1 is a possible D gene (5 bases). The CDR3 loop spans 16 amino acids. Trimming took 1 base from V and 11 from J, leaving 23 bases between them. Germline V CDR1 and CDR2: MGHRA, YSYEKL. Here the CDR3 DNA reads TGCGCCAGCAGCCAAGTCATGAGTCCAGGTTTACCAGGGTACACCTTC. It codes for CASSQVMSPGLPGYTF.

This clone is a singleton in its sample. The rearrangement uses TRBV28 and TRBJ2-1, with 8 bases that match TRBD2. Germline CDR1 and CDR2: MDHEN and SYDVKM. This CDR3 has 16 amino acids. V shed 8 bases, J shed 3 bases, and the junction held 12 bases outside the gene matches. The CDR3 sequence: CASGRGGGGIYNEQFF. Here the CDR3 DNA reads TGTGCCAGCGGCAGAGGCGGCGGGGGGATCTACAATGAGCAGTTCTTC.

This clone was observed once. CDR3 protein: CASSVTDRAFYGYTF. The CDR3 coding sequence is TGTGCCAGCAGCGTAACGGACAGAGCTTTCTATGGCTACACCTTC. This chain links TRBV9 with TRBJ1-2; D perhaps matches TRBD1 (6 bases). In germline, CDR1 is SGDLS, CDR2 YYNGEE. The CDR3 has 15 residues. Trimming left V 1 base short and J 4 bases short, with 14 bases between.

J is TRBJ1-4 and V is TRBV28, with D tentatively TRBD1 (5 bases). The CDR3 consists of 15 residues. Germline-derived CDR1 and CDR2 are MDHEN and SYDVKM. V was clipped by 7 bases and J by 4 bases, with 16 bases between them. CDR3 loop: CASTSGGAGNEKLFF. CDR3 sequence (DNA): TGTGCCAGCACCTCGGGCGGGGCGGGTAATGAAAAACTGTTTTTT.

The chain recombines TRBV12-3 or TRBV12-4 with TRBJ2-7; no clear D. This CDR3 is 12 amino acids long. V was clipped by 5 bases and J by 1 base, with 6 bases between them. CDR3 DNA sequence: TGTGCCAGCAGTCCTACTTCCTACGAGCAGTACTTC. This sequence encodes CASSPTSYEQYF.

The DNA of the CDR3 is TGTGCCAGCAGCCAAGGGGCCGCCGCACCTGAAGCTTTCTTT. Translated: CASSQGAAAPEAFF. The J gene is TRBJ1-1, the V gene TRBV3-1 (or the pseudogene TRBV3-2); D call uncertain. Germline V lookup: CDR1 LGHDT, CDR2 YNNKEL (reference sequence). V was pared by 1 base and J by 6 bases, with 12 bases between. CDR3 length: 14 amino acids.

The CDR3 nucleotides read TGTGCCAGCAGCCAAGAGGGAGGGCCTGGAGAGCAGTTCTTC. Protein product: CASSQEGGPGEQFF. The V call is TRBV14, the J call TRBJ2-1; the match to TRBD2 covers 7 bases. The germline V gene encodes CDR1 SGHDN and CDR2 FVKESK. The CDR3 runs 14 residues. J was trimmed by 10 bases and V by 0 bases; bases with no gene match: 6.

The chain joins TRBV30 to TRBJ2-2; TRBD1 matches 9 bases. With 2 bases clipped from V and 1 base from J, the junction kept 2 bases outside the gene matches. The CDR3 has 15 residues. The germline CDR1 and CDR2 sequences are GTSNPN and SVGIG (reference sequence). This chain's CDR3 is CAWSRGQGNTGELFF. CDR3 sequence (DNA): TGTGCCTGGAGTCGGGGACAGGGGAACACCGGGGAGCTGTTTTTT.

This chain uses TRBV19 with TRBJ1-2; D might be TRBD1 (6 bases). CDR3 length: 16 residues. Germline V gene lookup returns CDR1 LNHDA and CDR2 SQIVND (reference sequence). Between the trimmed V and J ends, which lost 5 bases and 3 bases, there was a span of 19 bases. CDR3 sequence (DNA): TGTGCCAGTAGTTTACCCCGGACAGCGCTCTACTATGGCTACACCTTC. Protein product: CASSLPRTALYYGYTF.

The chain has TRBV19 and TRBJ2-5; 10 positions agree with TRBD1. The germline V gene encodes CDR1 LNHDA and CDR2 SQIVND (reference sequence). This CDR3 comprises 14 residues. The J segment lost 3 bases and the V segment lost 5 bases, leaving 3 bases of the junction unmatched. The chain's CDR3 is CASSPGTGEETQYF. In DNA, the CDR3 is TGTGCCAGTAGTCCGGGGACAGGGGAAGAGACCCAGTACTTC.

The CDR3 DNA is TGCAGCGCGACGCCTGCAGGTAGTGAAGCTTTCTTT. Translating it yields CSATPAGSEAFF. The V call is TRBV29-1, the J call TRBJ1-1; D is unresolved. Trimming removed 7 bases from V and 7 bases from J, with 16 bases in between. The CDR3 has 12 residues. The germline gives CDR1 SQVTM, CDR2 ANQGSEA.

The rearrangement links TRBV6-5 to TRBJ2-1, with a weak D call TRBD1 (5 bases). The V gene's germline CDR1 is MNHEY and CDR2 SVGAGI. The CDR3 extends over 14 amino acids. V lost 7 bases to trimming and J lost 3 bases, with 13 bases between them. In DNA, the CDR3 is TGTGCCAGCAACCGACAGAGGAGCTACAATGAGCAGTTCTTC. It encodes CASNRQRSYNEQFF.

The chain combines TRBV25-1 with TRBJ1-5; 8 bases match TRBD1. V lost 6 bases, J lost 3 bases, and 10 bases stayed unmatched. This CDR3 is built from 16 residues. Germline V lookup: CDR1 MGHDK, CDR2 SYGVNS. CDR3 nucleotide sequence: TGTGCCAGCAGGACAGGGGAGGGGAATAACAATCAGCCCCAGCATTTT. This codes for CASRTGEGNNNQPQHF.

The V call is TRBV7-9, the J call TRBJ1-5, with D possibly being TRBD1 (6 bases). Looked up from germline, CDR1 is SEHNR and CDR2 is FQNEAQ (reference sequence). The CDR3 has 13 amino acids. The V and J ends lost 1 base and 5 bases respectively, with 6 bases between them. The CDR3 loop is CASSLGTDQPQHF. The DNA for the CDR3 is TGTGCCAGCAGCTTAGGGACAGATCAGCCCCAGCATTTT.

This clone was observed a handful of times. The chain is built from TRBV5-8 and TRBJ2-3, with D possibly matching TRBD1 (5 bases). This CDR3 has 15 residues. The V and J ends lost 0 bases and 3 bases respectively, with 11 bases between them. From germline, CDR1 is SGHTS and CDR2 YDEGEE. The CDR3 here is CASSLEQGFTDTQYF. DNA of the CDR3: TGTGCCAGCAGCTTGGAGCAGGGTTTTACAGATACGCAGTATTTT.

The V gene is TRBV19, the J gene TRBJ1-4; D not certain. V was clipped by 3 bases and J by 6 bases, with 14 bases between them. The germline gives CDR1 LNHDA, CDR2 SQIVND (reference sequence). This CDR3 is built from 15 residues. The CDR3 nucleotides read TGTGCCAGTAGTATTCGCGGCGCGGGTTATGAAAAACTGTTTTTT. This gives the protein CASSIRGAGYEKLFF.

The chain combines TRBV2 with TRBJ1-5; D gene uncertain. CDR1 SNHLY and CDR2 FYNNEI come from the germline V gene. The CDR3 runs to 15 residues. Trimming took off 4 bases at V and 1 base at J, with 11 bases between the two ends. Here the CDR3 reads CASSGPPESNQPQHF. In nucleotides, the CDR3 is TGTGCCAGCAGTGGACCACCGGAGAGCAATCAGCCCCAGCATTTT.

The CDR3 reads CASGPVTGGLMNTEAFF. CDR3 DNA: TGTGCCAGCGGCCCGGTGACAGGGGGCCTGATGAACACTGAAGCTTTCTTT. V is TRBV28 and J is TRBJ1-1; 10 bases match TRBD1. The ends lost 8 bases at V and 0 bases at J; junction bases unmatched: 12. This CDR3 is built from 17 residues. Per the germline V gene, CDR1 is MDHEN and CDR2 is SYDVKM.

CDR3 in DNA: TGTGCCAGCAAACCTTCGACAGGGTGGTATGAGCAGTACTTC. This sequence encodes CASKPSTGWYEQYF. The chain uses TRBV3-1 (or the pseudogene TRBV3-2) and TRBJ2-7; 7 bases line up with TRBD1. V was clipped by 7 bases and J by 7 bases; unmatched bases: 13. The germline V gene encodes CDR1 LGHDT and CDR2 YNNKEL (reference sequence). The CDR3 is made up of 14 amino acids.

The CDR3 spells CASSRDRGGYTF. DNA for the CDR3: TGTGCCAGCAGCCGCGACAGGGGTGGCTACACCTTC. The genes are TRBV5-6 and TRBJ1-2; 8 bases match TRBD1. Trimming took 4 bases from V and 7 from J; bases not matched to a gene: 3. CDR3 length: 12 amino acids. The germline gives CDR1 SGHDT, CDR2 YYEEEE.

This clone is a singleton in its sample. The V call is TRBV19, the J call TRBJ1-2; 8 bases map to TRBD1. CDR1 LNHDA and CDR2 SQIVND come from the germline V gene (reference sequence). The CDR3 is made up of 13 amino acids. Trimming cost V 3 bases and J 6 bases; bases outside gene matches: 3. The CDR3 DNA sequence: TGTGCCAGTAGTATTAACAGGGGGAATGGCTACACCTTC. Residues: CASSINRGNGYTF. Full variable domain (remainder filled in from reference TRBV19 and TRBJ1-2): DGGITQSPKYLFRKEGQNVTLSCEQNLNHDAMYWYRQDPGQGLRLIYYSQIVNDFQKGDIAEGYSVSREKKESFPLTVTSAQKNPTAFYLCASSINRGNGYTFGSGTRLTVV.

The chain combines TRBV18 with TRBJ1-3; a possible D gene is TRBD1 (6 bases). The CDR3 is made up of 15 amino acids. V gave up 6 bases and J gave up 0 bases, with 12 bases separating them. Germline CDR1 is KGHSH and CDR2 is LQKENI. The CDR3 nucleotides read TGTGCCAGCTCGCCTGGGGGCGCCTCTGGAAACACCATATATTTT. Residues: CASSPGGASGNTIYF.

This chain uses TRBV5-1 with TRBJ1-4; D is unresolved. The germline V gene has CDR1 SGHRS and CDR2 YFSETQ. V lost 0 bases, J lost 8 bases, and 8 bases lay in between. The CDR3 is 13 residues long. CDR3 bases: TGCGCCAGCAGCTTGGACAAGTCAGAAAAACTGTTTTTT. Its translation is CASSLDKSEKLFF.

This clone was detected once. This chain joins TRBV21-1 and TRBJ2-2; the table's TRBD2 call for D was not verified on the DNA. TRBV21-1 corresponds to a pseudogene. The CDR3 totals 20 residues. CDR3 in amino acids: CASSKARKAAGGPNTGELFF. CDR3 bases: TGTGCCAGCAGCAAAGCGAGAAAGGCTGCGGGGGGGCCAAACACCGGGGAGCTGTTTTTT.

This chain uses TRBV5-4 with TRBJ2-1; 11 nucleotides align to TRBD2. The germline gives CDR1 SGHNT, CDR2 YYREEE (reference sequence). The CDR3 is 15 amino acids. Unmatched junction bases numbered 4, after V lost 4 bases and J lost 4 bases. CDR3 residues: CASSSTSGGYNEQFF. CDR3 bases: TGTGCCAGCAGCAGTACTAGCGGGGGATACAATGAGCAGTTCTTC.